These T cell receptor beta chains were read from a single sample in a study of OX40 agonist ivuxolimab in advanced cancers. Only in-frame clones appear in the TCRdb table, and some are missing; sequencing was by immunoSEQ multiplex PCR. This table holds approximately 91,000 clones, 80% to 90% found once. The sequencing used CD4+ or CD8+ T cells sorted from blood, collected in a trial of the OX40 agonist ivuxolimab. These receptors originate from an adult with an advanced solid tumor such as melanoma, head and neck, liver or kidney cancer. Both conserved end residues are part of each CDR3. D genes are given only for firm matches. Not every row has a clone size; where given, it reads once, few, many or a size class.

j_call d_call clone_size v_call cdr3_aa cdr3_nt
TRBJ1-2 TRBD1 once TRBV27 CASSYLGQGPNYGYTF TGTGCCAGCAGTTATTTGGGACAGGGGCCAAACTATGGCTACACCTTC
TRBJ2-1 TRBD1 NA TRBV4-3 CASSQGDRVIKNEQFF TGCGCCAGCAGCCAAGGGGACAGGGTGATTAAAAATGAGCAGTTCTTC
TRBJ2-6 NA NA TRBV4-1 CASSQGTSSGANVLTF TGCGCCAGCAGCCAAGGAACGTCCTCTGGGGCCAACGTCCTGACTTTC
TRBJ2-2 NA NA TRBV6-1 CASSAGRMRGPTGELFF TGTGCCAGCAGTGCAGGAAGAATGAGGGGACCCACCGGGGAGCTGTTTTTT
TRBJ1-2 NA NA TRBV25-1 CASSERGVDGYTF TGTGCCAGCAGTGAACGGGGGGTGGATGGCTACACCTTC
TRBJ2-6 NA NA TRBV2 CASSELRLRSGANVLTF TGTGCCAGCAGTGAACTAAGGTTGCGATCTGGGGCCAACGTCCTGACTTTC
TRBJ1-5 TRBD1 NA TRBV10-3 CAISATGGEGNQPQHF TGTGCCATCAGTGCGACAGGGGGCGAGGGCAATCAGCCCCAGCATTTT
TRBJ1-2 TRBD1 NA TRBV5-1 CASSDPQGAYYGYTF TGCGCCAGCAGCGACCCACAGGGGGCTTATTATGGCTACACCTTC
TRBJ2-2 NA NA TRBV25-1 CASSLGQGTGELFF TGTGCCAGCAGTTTGGGGCAGGGCACCGGGGAGCTGTTTTTT
TRBJ1-2 NA NA TRBV5-3 CASSSDNSFDYGYTF TGTGCCAGCAGCTCGGACAACTCCTTTGACTATGGCTACACCTTC
TRBJ2-7 TRBD1 NA TRBV30 CAWSVGTDEAYEQYF TGTGCCTGGAGTGTCGGGACAGATGAGGCCTACGAGCAGTACTTC
TRBJ1-2 TRBD1 NA TRBV5-6 CASSTGTGVNYGYTF TGTGCCAGCAGCACGGGGACAGGGGTTAACTATGGCTACACCTTC
TRBJ1-3 NA NA TRBV28 CATWEGGRNSGNTIYF TGTGCCACCTGGGAGGGGGGCAGAAACTCTGGAAACACCATATATTTT
TRBJ1-1 NA NA TRBV25-1 CASSESSRTEAFF TGTGCCAGCAGTGAATCCTCGAGGACTGAAGCTTTCTTT
TRBJ1-6 NA once TRBV5-1 CASSLDRRWNSPLHF TGCGCCAGCAGCTTGGATCGACGATGGAATTCACCCCTCCACTTT
TRBJ1-6 NA NA TRBV4-3 CASSSSYNSPLHF TGCGCCAGTTCTAGCTCCTATAATTCACCCCTCCACTTT
TRBJ1-2 NA NA TRBV7-2 CASSLIPTEYGYTF TGTGCCAGCAGCTTAATTCCGACAGAGTATGGCTACACCTTC
TRBJ2-3 TRBD2 NA TRBV7-2 CASSFRLAGDTQYF TGTGCCAGCAGCTTTCGACTAGCGGGCGATACGCAGTATTTT
TRBJ2-5 TRBD1 NA TRBV9 CASSVGTGARETQYF TGTGCCAGCAGCGTCGGGACAGGGGCAAGAGAGACCCAGTACTTC
TRBJ2-7 TRBD1 NA TRBV5-4 CASSWTGDEQYF TGTGCCAGCAGCTGGACAGGGGACGAGCAGTACTTC
TRBJ2-2 TRBD1 few TRBV28 CASSLTGQGDGELFF TGTGCCAGCAGTTTAACGGGACAGGGGGACGGGGAGCTGTTTTTT
TRBJ2-1 NA once TRBV5-6 CASSLELLPSHEQFF TGTGCCAGCAGCTTGGAGCTACTCCCAAGTCATGAGCAGTTCTTC
TRBJ1-4 NA NA TRBV30 CAWARDRDSNEKLFF TGTGCCTGGGCCCGAGATAGAGACAGTAATGAAAAACTGTTTTTT
TRBJ1-6 NA NA TRBV7-9 CASSSRLASSYNSPLHF TGTGCCAGCAGCTCAAGGTTGGCGAGCTCCTATAATTCACCCCTCCACTTT
TRBJ1-4 NA NA TRBV20-1 CSAKTNEKLFF TGCAGTGCCAAGACTAATGAAAAACTGTTTTTT
TRBJ1-5 NA NA TRBV27 CASSPWTYYRSNQPQHF TGTGCCAGCAGCCCTTGGACATACTATCGAAGCAATCAGCCCCAGCATTTT
TRBJ2-3 NA NA TRBV7-2 CASSLDGAGRTDTQYF TGTGCCAGCAGCTTAGATGGAGCAGGGCGGACAGATACGCAGTATTTT
TRBJ2-4 NA few TRBV28 CASSFSLQPGAKNIQYF TGTGCCAGCAGTTTCAGTTTGCAGCCAGGGGCCAAAAACATTCAGTACTTC
TRBJ1-6 TRBD1 NA TRBV5-8 CASSSDRGNSPLHF TGTGCCAGCAGTTCGGACAGGGGTAATTCACCCCTCCACTTT
TRBJ1-2 NA few TRBV7-9 CASSLGDSDKDTF TGTGCCAGCAGCTTAGGGGACTCCGACAAGGACACCTTC
TRBJ1-6 NA NA TRBV6-5 CASNNRVSNSPLHF TGTGCCAGCAACAACCGGGTCTCGAATTCACCCCTCCACTTT
TRBJ1-1 NA NA TRBV2 CASRQVRSGAFF TGTGCCAGCAGACAGGTTAGGAGTGGGGCTTTCTTT
TRBJ2-5 TRBD1 NA TRBV28 CASSKTGATGGTQYF TGTGCCAGCAGCAAAACAGGGGCCACCGGAGGGACCCAGTACTTC
TRBJ2-4 NA NA TRBV28 CASSSWGRAVAKNIQYF TGTGCCAGCAGTTCTTGGGGGCGGGCCGTAGCCAAAAACATTCAGTACTTC
TRBJ1-2 NA NA TRBV25-1 CASTAGNYGYTF TGTGCCAGCACTGCGGGGAACTATGGCTACACCTTC
TRBJ1-4 NA NA TRBV28 CASSSSRQTKATNEKLFF TGTGCCAGCAGTTCCTCCAGACAGACCAAAGCAACTAATGAAAAACTGTTTTTT
TRBJ2-5 NA NA TRBV9 CASSPAGYQETQYF TGTGCCAGCAGCCCTGCGGGATACCAAGAGACCCAGTACTTC
TRBJ1-5 NA NA TRBV18 CASSPVRVSDQPQHF TGTGCCAGCTCACCCGTCAGGGTTTCGGATCAGCCCCAGCATTTT
TRBJ2-5 NA once TRBV5-4 CASSYPGRGDQETQYF TGTGCCAGCAGCTATCCAGGCAGGGGTGACCAAGAGACCCAGTACTTC
TRBJ1-3 NA NA TRBV19 CASSSATSGNTIYF TGTGCCAGCTCCTCAGCTACCTCTGGAAACACCATATATTTT
TRBJ1-1 TRBD1 NA TRBV7-8 CASSLIGTGDTEAFF TGTGCCAGCAGCTTAATCGGGACAGGGGACACTGAAGCTTTCTTT
TRBJ2-5 NA NA TRBV18 CASSPGPNQEWTQYF TGTGCCAGCTCACCAGGCCCAAACCAAGAGTGGACCCAGTACTTC
TRBJ1-1 NA NA TRBV19 CASRLLGAEAFF TGTGCCAGTAGGCTACTCGGGGCTGAAGCTTTTTTT
TRBJ2-5 NA NA TRBV19 CASSIGPGQGQETQYF TGTGCCAGTAGTATAGGACCCGGCCAGGGCCAAGAGACCCAGTACTTC
TRBJ2-1 NA NA TRBV29-1 CRVGGTGNEQFF TGCAGGGTCGGGGGGACAGGCAATGAGCAGTTCTTC
TRBJ1-2 TRBD1 NA TRBV6-5 CASIGTGDYGYTF TGTGCCAGCATCGGGACAGGGGACTATGGCTACACCTTC
TRBJ1-1 TRBD1 NA TRBV7-9 CASSPLFGQAGGTEAFF TGTGCCAGCAGCCCACTTTTTGGACAGGCTGGGGGCACTGAAGCTTTCTTT
TRBJ1-3 NA NA TRBV30 CAWSHPRPGNSGNTIYF TGTGCCTGGAGTCACCCCCGGCCAGGAAACTCTGGAAACACCATATATTTT
TRBJ1-3 NA NA TRBV15 CATSRSPGAGNTIYF TGTGCCACCAGCAGATCCCCAGGGGCTGGAAACACCATATATTTT
TRBJ1-5 NA NA TRBV7-9 CALGQGDQPQHF TGTGCCCTGGGGCAAGGCGATCAGCCCCAGCATTTT
TRBJ1-2 NA few TRBV7-2 CASSSEDLLQTF TGTGCCAGCAGCTCCGAAGACCTGTTACAGACCTTC
TRBJ2-5 NA few TRBV5-1 CASSLGGDPRETQYF TGCGCCAGCAGCTTGGGGGGAGACCCAAGGGAGACCCAGTACTTC
TRBJ2-3 NA NA TRBV5-1 CASSLLQGEDTQYF TGCGCCAGCAGCCTGCTACAGGGAGAAGATACGCAGTATTTT
TRBJ2-5 NA NA TRBV9 CASSGRDPGYQETQYF TGTGCCAGCAGCGGCCGGGACCCAGGGTACCAAGAGACCCAGTACTTC
TRBJ2-1 TRBD1 NA TRBV10-1 CASSESDRGGFNEQFF TGCGCCAGCAGTGAGTCGGACAGGGGGGGGTTCAATGAGCAGTTCTTC
TRBJ1-2 TRBD1 NA TRBV5-4 CASSLDGTDGYTF TGTGCCAGCAGCTTGGATGGGACAGATGGCTACACCTTC